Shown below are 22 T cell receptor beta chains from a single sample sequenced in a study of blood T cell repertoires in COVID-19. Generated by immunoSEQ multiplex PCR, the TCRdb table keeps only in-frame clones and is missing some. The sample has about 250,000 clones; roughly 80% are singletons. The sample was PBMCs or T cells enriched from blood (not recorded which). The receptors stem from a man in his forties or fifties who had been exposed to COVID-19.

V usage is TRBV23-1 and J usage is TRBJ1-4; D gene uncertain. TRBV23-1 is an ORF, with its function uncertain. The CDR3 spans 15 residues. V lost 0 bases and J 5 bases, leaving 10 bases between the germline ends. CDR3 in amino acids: CASSQSRGGNEKLFF. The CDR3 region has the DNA TGCGCCAGCAGTCAATCCCGAGGAGGCAATGAAAAACTGTTTTTT.

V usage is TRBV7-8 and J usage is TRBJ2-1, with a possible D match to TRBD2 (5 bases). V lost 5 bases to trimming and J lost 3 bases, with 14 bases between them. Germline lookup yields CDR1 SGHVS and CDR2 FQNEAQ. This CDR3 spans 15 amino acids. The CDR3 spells CASSPTRYYYNEQFF. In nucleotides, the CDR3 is TGTGCCAGCAGCCCTACTAGGTATTACTACAATGAGCAGTTCTTC.

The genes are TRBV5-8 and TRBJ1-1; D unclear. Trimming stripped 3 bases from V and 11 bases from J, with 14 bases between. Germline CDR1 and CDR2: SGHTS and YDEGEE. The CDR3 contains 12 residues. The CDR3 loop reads CASSSPWAGAFF. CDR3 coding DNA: TGTGCCAGCAGCTCGCCATGGGCGGGGGCTTTCTTT. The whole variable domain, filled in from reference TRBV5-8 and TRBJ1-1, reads EAGVTQSPTHLIKTRGQQATLRCSPISGHTSVYWYQQALGLGLQFLLWYDEGEERNRGNFPPRFSGRQFPNYSSELNVNALELEDSALYLCASSSPWAGAFFGQGTRLTVV.

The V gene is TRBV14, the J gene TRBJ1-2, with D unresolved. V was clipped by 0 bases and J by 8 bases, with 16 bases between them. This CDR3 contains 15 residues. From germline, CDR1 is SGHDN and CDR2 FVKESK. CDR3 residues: CASSQEFISVVGYTF. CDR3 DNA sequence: TGTGCCAGCAGCCAAGAGTTTATAAGCGTCGTCGGCTACACCTTC.

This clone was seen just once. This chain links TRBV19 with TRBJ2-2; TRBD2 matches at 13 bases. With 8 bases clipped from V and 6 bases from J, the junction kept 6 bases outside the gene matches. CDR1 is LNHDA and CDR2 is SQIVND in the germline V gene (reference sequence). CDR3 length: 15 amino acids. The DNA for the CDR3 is TGTGCCAGTCGAACTAGCGGGAGGGCCGCCGGGGAGCTGTTTTTT. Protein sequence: CASRTSGRAAGELFF.

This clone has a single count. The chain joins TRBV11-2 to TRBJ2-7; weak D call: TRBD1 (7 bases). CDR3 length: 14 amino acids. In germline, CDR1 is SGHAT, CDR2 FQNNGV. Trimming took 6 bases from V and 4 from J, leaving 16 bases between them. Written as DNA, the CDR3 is TGTGCCAGCAGTCCACCACAGGGGAGGTACGAGCAGTACTTC. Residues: CASSPPQGRYEQYF. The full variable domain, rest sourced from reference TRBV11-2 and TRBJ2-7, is EAGVAQSPRYKIIEKRQSVAFWCNPISGHATLYWYQQILGQGPKLLIQFQNNGVVDDSQLPKDRFSAERLKGVDSTLKIQPAKLEDSAVYLCASSPPQGRYEQYFGPGTRLTVT.

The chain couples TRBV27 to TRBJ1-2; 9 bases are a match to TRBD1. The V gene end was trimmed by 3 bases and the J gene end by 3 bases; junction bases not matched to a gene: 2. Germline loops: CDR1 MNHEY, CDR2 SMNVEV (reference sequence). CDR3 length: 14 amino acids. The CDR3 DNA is TGTGCCAGCAGTTTCAGGACAGGGGACTATGGCTACACCTTC. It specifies CASSFRTGDYGYTF.

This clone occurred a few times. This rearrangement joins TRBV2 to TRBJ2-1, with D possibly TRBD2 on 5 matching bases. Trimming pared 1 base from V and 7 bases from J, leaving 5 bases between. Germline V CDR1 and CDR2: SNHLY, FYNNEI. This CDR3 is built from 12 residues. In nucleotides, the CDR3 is TGTGCCAGCAGTGAAGGAGGGAATGAGCAGTTCTTC. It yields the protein CASSEGGNEQFF. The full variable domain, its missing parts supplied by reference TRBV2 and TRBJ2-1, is EPEVTQTPSHQVTQMGQEVILRCVPISNHLYFYWYRQILGQKVEFLVSFYNNEISEKSEIFDDQFSVERPDGSNFTLKIRSTKLEDSAMYFCASSEGGNEQFFGPGTRLTVL.

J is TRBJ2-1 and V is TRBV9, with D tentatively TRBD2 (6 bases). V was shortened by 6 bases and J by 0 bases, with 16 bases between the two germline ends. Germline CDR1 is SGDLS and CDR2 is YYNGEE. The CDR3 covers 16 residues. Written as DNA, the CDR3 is TGTGCCAGCACGAAATCCGGGACTGGCTCCTACAATGAGCAGTTCTTC. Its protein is CASTKSGTGSYNEQFF.

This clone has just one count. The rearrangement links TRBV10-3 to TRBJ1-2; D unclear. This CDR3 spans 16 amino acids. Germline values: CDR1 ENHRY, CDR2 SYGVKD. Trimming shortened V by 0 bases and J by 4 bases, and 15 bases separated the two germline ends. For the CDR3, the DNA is TGTGCCATCAGTGAGTCAACCCTGCAGGCCTTCTATGGCTACACCTTC. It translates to CAISESTLQAFYGYTF.

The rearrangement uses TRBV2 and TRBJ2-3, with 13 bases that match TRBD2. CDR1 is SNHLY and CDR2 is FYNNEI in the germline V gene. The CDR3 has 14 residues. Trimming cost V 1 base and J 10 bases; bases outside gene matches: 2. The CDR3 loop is CASSEEGLAGPQYF. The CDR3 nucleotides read TGTGCCAGCAGTGAAGAGGGACTAGCGGGACCGCAGTATTTT.

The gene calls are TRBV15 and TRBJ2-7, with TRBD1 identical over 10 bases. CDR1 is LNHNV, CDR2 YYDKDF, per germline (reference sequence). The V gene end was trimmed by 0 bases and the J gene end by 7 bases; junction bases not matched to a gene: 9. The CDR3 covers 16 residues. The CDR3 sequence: CATSRDLDRGLGEQYF. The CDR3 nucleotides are TGTGCCACCAGCAGAGATCTCGACAGGGGGCTTGGAGAGCAGTACTTC.

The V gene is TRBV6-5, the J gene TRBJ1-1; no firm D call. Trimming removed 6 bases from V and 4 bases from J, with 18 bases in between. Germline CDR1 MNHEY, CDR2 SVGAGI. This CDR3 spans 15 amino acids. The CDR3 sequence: CASRDTGFLSTEAFF. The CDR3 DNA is TGTGCCAGCAGAGATACGGGGTTTCTGTCCACTGAAGCTTTCTTT.

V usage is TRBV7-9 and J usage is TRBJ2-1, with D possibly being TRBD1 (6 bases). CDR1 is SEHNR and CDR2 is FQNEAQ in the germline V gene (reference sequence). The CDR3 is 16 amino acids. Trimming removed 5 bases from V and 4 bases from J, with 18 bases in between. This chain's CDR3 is CASSRDDRGNYNEQFF. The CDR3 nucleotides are TGTGCCAGCAGCCGGGACGATAGGGGGAATTACAATGAGCAGTTCTTC.

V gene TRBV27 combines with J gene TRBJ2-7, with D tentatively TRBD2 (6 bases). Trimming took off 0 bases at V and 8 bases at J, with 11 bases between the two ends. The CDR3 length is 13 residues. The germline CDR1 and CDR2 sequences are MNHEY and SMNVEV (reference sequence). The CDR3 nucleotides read TGTGCCAGCAGTTTATCGGGGGGAGGCAAGCAGTACTTC. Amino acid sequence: CASSLSGGGKQYF.

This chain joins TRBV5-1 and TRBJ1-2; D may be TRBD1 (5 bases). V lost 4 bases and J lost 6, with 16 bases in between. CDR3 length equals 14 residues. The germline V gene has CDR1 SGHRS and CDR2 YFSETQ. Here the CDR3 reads CASSPLGRGDGYTF. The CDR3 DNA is TGCGCCAGCAGCCCGCTTGGGAGGGGCGATGGCTACACCTTC.

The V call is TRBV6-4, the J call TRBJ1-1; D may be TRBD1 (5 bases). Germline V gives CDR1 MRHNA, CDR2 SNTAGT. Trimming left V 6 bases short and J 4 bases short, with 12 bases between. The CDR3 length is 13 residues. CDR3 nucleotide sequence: TGTGCCAGCAGGAGAGGGGAGGGCACTGAAGCTTTCTTT. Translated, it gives CASRRGEGTEAFF.

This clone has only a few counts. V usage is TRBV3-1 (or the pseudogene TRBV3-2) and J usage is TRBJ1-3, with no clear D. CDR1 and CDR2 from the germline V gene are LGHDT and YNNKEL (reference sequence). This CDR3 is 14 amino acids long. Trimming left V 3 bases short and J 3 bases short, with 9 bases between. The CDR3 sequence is CASSQNSGGNTIYF. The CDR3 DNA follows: TGTGCCAGCAGCCAGAACTCGGGTGGAAACACCATATATTTT.

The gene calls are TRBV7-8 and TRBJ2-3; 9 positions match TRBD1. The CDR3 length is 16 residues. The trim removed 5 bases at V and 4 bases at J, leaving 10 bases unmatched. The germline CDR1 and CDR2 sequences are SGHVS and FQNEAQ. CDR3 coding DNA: TGTGCCAGCAGCAAAGGGACAGGGAGTTCTTCAGATACGCAGTATTTT. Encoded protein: CASSKGTGSSSDTQYF.

The CDR3, as DNA: TGTGCCAGTAGTATCCCAGGGGTTCTCCCCTACGAGCAGTACTTC. This sequence encodes CASSIPGVLPYEQYF. The chain employs TRBV19 and TRBJ2-7; the D gene is possibly TRBD1 (6 bases). V was shortened by 3 bases and J by 2 bases, with 14 bases between the two germline ends. This CDR3 comprises 15 residues. Germline V gives CDR1 LNHDA, CDR2 SQIVND (reference sequence).

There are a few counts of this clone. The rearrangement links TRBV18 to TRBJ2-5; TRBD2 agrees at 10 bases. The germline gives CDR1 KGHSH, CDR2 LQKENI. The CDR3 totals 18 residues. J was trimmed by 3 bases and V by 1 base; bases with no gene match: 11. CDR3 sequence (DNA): TGTGCCAGCTCACCACAGAAGCGGGAGGGTCTATTAAAAGAGACCCAGTACTTC. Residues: CASSPQKREGLLKETQYF.

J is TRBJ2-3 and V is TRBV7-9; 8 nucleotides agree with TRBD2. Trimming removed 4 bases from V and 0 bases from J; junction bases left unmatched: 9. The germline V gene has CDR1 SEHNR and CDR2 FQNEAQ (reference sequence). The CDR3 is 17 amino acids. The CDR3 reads CASSSYLAGPSTDTQYF. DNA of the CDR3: TGTGCCAGCAGCTCGTACCTAGCGGGCCCTAGCACAGATACGCAGTATTTT. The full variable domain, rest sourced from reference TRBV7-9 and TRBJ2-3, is DTGVSQNPRHKITKRGQNVTFRCDPISEHNRLYWYRQTLGQGPEFLTYFQNEAQLEKSRLLSDRFSAERPKGSFSTLEIQRTEQGDSAMYLCASSSYLAGPSTDTQYFGPGTRLTVL.